Each of the 25 T cell receptor beta chains below was sequenced from the same sample in a study of cytomegalovirus exposure and HLA in healthy donors. The PCR employed 60 Vbeta primers together with 13 Jbeta primers. The assay was immunoSEQ multiplex PCR, and TCRdb's table has in-frame clones only and misses some. The profile covers more than 95,000 clones, with about 70% appearing a single time and roughly 3% taken by the ten largest. The sequenced sample was PBMCs. The receptors come from a man aged 25 to 45 in good health and CMV-seronegative.

V gene TRBV27 combines with J gene TRBJ1-5; D remains ambiguous. The CDR3 contains 15 residues. V was clipped by 2 bases and J by 1 base, with 9 bases between them. Germline V lookup: CDR1 MNHEY, CDR2 SMNVEV (reference sequence). CDR3: CASSLGSLSNQPQHF. The CDR3 coding sequence is TGTGCCAGCAGTTTAGGCAGTCTGAGCAATCAGCCCCAGCATTTT.

This clone has a handful of counts. The rearrangement uses TRBV7-8 and TRBJ2-3; 10 bases agree with TRBD1. Germline V gene data show CDR1 as SGHVS and CDR2 as FQNEAQ. V shed 1 base, J shed 4 bases, and the junction held 8 bases outside the gene matches. There are 17 residues in the CDR3. CDR3: CASSLGTGGRGADTQYF. The CDR3 region has the DNA TGTGCCAGCAGCTTAGGGACAGGGGGTAGAGGCGCAGATACGCAGTATTTT.

This rearrangement joins TRBV29-1 to TRBJ1-1, with D maybe TRBD1 (6 bases). The CDR3 runs 15 residues. Germline V CDR1 and CDR2: SQVTM, ANQGSEA. Here the CDR3 reads CVCEGVKVENTEAFF. In DNA form, the CDR3 reads TGCGTCTGCGAGGGGGTGAAGGTTGAGAACACTGAAGCTTTCTTT.

This clone was recorded a few times. V is TRBV5-1 and J is TRBJ2-3; the match to TRBD1 covers 9 bases. This CDR3 is built from 15 residues. Germline CDR1 SGHRS, CDR2 YFSETQ. The junction had 3 bases not matched to a gene; V was cut back by 2 bases and J by 2 bases. The DNA of the CDR3 is TGCGCCAGCAGCTTTAGGACAGGGGTCACAGATACGCAGTATTTT. As protein: CASSFRTGVTDTQYF.

This clone was detected only once. The chain recombines TRBV19 with TRBJ2-5; 8 nucleotides agree with TRBD1. V lost 1 base and J lost 7; bases outside the gene matches: 5. This CDR3 has 14 amino acids. Germline values: CDR1 LNHDA, CDR2 SQIVND (reference sequence). This CDR3 reads CASSIAGGGATQYF. The CDR3 DNA is TGTGCCAGTAGTATAGCAGGGGGCGGGGCGACCCAGTACTTC.

The gene calls are TRBV6-1 and TRBJ1-2; the D gene is possibly TRBD1 (6 bases). From germline, CDR1 is MNHNS and CDR2 SASEGT. This CDR3 is built from 18 residues. Trimming took off 0 bases at V and 5 bases at J, with 22 bases between the two ends. The DNA of the CDR3 is TGTGCCAGCAGTGAAGCTTGGTTCTGGGGGGGCGCGAGGTATGGCTACACCTTC. Protein sequence: CASSEAWFWGGARYGYTF.

The chain carries TRBV27 and TRBJ2-7, with 9 bases aligning to TRBD2. Germline V gene sequence: CDR1 MNHEY, CDR2 SMNVEV (reference sequence). The CDR3 sequence is 15 residues long. V lost 8 bases, J lost 2 bases, and 10 bases stayed unmatched. The CDR3 bases are TGTGCCAGCGCGTTGGCGGCTAGCGGGACCTACGAGCAGTACTTC. It encodes CASALAASGTYEQYF.

The CDR3: CASSFLAGVTYNEQFF. The CDR3 DNA is TGCGCCAGCAGCTTCTTAGCGGGAGTAACCTACAATGAGCAGTTCTTC. The chain couples TRBV5-1 to TRBJ2-1; 9 bases agree with TRBD2. The CDR3 covers 16 residues. V gave up 2 bases and J gave up 2 bases; unmatched junction bases: 5. Germline V gene lookup returns CDR1 SGHRS and CDR2 YFSETQ.

This clone was detected a few times. The genes are TRBV11-2 and TRBJ1-4, with a tentative D call TRBD1 (6 bases). Trimming removed 5 bases at V and 8 bases at J, with 9 bases between. Germline CDR1 and CDR2: SGHAT and FQNNGV. The CDR3 runs 12 residues. The chain's CDR3 is CASSPGGEKLFF. The CDR3 DNA reads TGTGCCAGCAGCCCGGGGGGCGAAAAACTGTTTTTT.

The CDR3 loop reads CASSQENGANTGELFF. In nucleotides, the CDR3 is TGTGCCAGCAGCCAAGAAAACGGGGCGAACACCGGGGAGCTGTTTTTT. The chain has TRBV4-2 and TRBJ2-2, with TRBD2 as a possible D gene (5 bases). This CDR3 spans 16 amino acids. V lost 0 bases and J lost 0, with 8 bases in between. Germline V gene lookup returns CDR1 LGHNA and CDR2 YNFKEQ.

The rearrangement links TRBV4-1 to TRBJ2-6; possibly TRBD1 for D (5 bases). Trimming removed 0 bases at V and 2 bases at J, with 8 bases between. Germline CDR1 and CDR2: MGHRA and YSYEKL. The CDR3 length is 16 residues. In nucleotides, the CDR3 is TGCGCCAGCAGCCAAGAAATCAGGGCTGGGGCCAACGTCCTGACTTTC. It specifies CASSQEIRAGANVLTF.

As concerns this clone: Different DNA sequences within this sample yield the same CDR3. The chain recombines TRBV29-1 with TRBJ2-1, with 11 bases identical to TRBD2. Germline values: CDR1 SQVTM, CDR2 ANQGSEA. The trim removed 4 bases at V and 9 bases at J, leaving 5 bases unmatched. This CDR3 spans 13 amino acids. The CDR3 DNA sequence: TGCAGCGTTGTACTAGCGGGAGAAGTTGAGCAGTTCTTC. Its translation: CSVVLAGEVEQFF.

The chain employs TRBV6-1 and TRBJ1-1, with 7 bases that match TRBD1. V was pared by 6 bases and J by 10 bases, with 11 bases of the junction left unmatched. This CDR3 has 13 residues. The germline gives CDR1 MNHNS, CDR2 SASEGT. The CDR3 DNA reads TGTGCCAGCAGGGAGACAGGGCTAAGGGCAGCTTTCTTT. Translating it yields CASRETGLRAAFF.

This chain connects TRBV19 to TRBJ2-5, with TRBD2 identical over 11 bases. The CDR3 is 15 amino acids. Germline V lookup: CDR1 LNHDA, CDR2 SQIVND (reference sequence). Trimming removed 3 bases from V and 4 bases from J; junction bases left unmatched: 4. The CDR3 nucleotides read TGTGCCAGTAGTATTACTAGCGGGAGCGGAGAGACCCAGTACTTC. This sequence encodes CASSITSGSGETQYF.

This clone was observed a few times. The chain uses TRBV4-2 and TRBJ2-3; the match to TRBD2 covers 11 bases. With 3 bases clipped from V and 4 bases from J, the junction kept 3 bases outside the gene matches. CDR1 and CDR2 from the germline V gene are LGHNA and YNFKEQ. This CDR3 is built from 15 residues. The CDR3 DNA sequence: TGTGCCAGCAGCCATAGCGGGAGGGCGGCAGATACGCAGTATTTT. Its protein is CASSHSGRAADTQYF.

This chain uses TRBV27 with TRBJ2-7; 8 nucleotides agree with TRBD1. Germline V gene sequence: CDR1 MNHEY, CDR2 SMNVEV (reference sequence). Trimming removed 5 bases from V and 4 bases from J; junction bases left unmatched: 10. The CDR3 is made up of 15 amino acids. The CDR3 spells CASSPGGRGEYEQYF. CDR3 nucleotides: TGTGCCAGCAGTCCAGGGGGCAGGGGGGAGTACGAGCAGTACTTC.

This chain connects TRBV28 to TRBJ2-7; possible D gene TRBD2, 6 bases. With 3 bases removed from V and 3 bases from J, the gap between germline ends came to 12 bases. This CDR3 region has 14 residues. CDR1 is MDHEN, CDR2 SYDVKM, per germline. As DNA, the CDR3 is TGTGCCAGCAGTTTGGGCGGGATTGGCTACGAGCAGTACTTC. Protein: CASSLGGIGYEQYF.

This clone was observed once. The V gene is TRBV18, the J gene TRBJ2-3; 11 bases are a match to TRBD2. Trimming took 6 bases from V and 8 from J; bases not matched to a gene: 10. The CDR3 is 15 amino acids. The germline V gene has CDR1 KGHSH and CDR2 LQKENI. The CDR3 is CASSRTSGPAGTQYF. The CDR3 coding sequence is TGTGCCAGCTCCAGGACTAGCGGGCCCGCAGGTACGCAGTATTTT.

V is TRBV25-1 and J is TRBJ2-1, with 15 bases lining up with TRBD2. Per the germline V gene, CDR1 is MGHDK and CDR2 is SYGVNS. J lost 8 bases, V lost 3 bases, and 8 bases had no gene match. There are 17 residues in the CDR3. The chain's CDR3 is CASSEYGTSGRRYEQFF. For the CDR3, the DNA is TGTGCCAGCAGTGAGTACGGGACTAGCGGGAGGAGGTATGAGCAGTTCTTC.

This clone was seen only a few times. The junction departs from germline at one end; a sequencing error may be responsible. The chain joins TRBV7-9 to TRBJ1-4; D might be TRBD1 (6 bases). Germline values: CDR1 SEHNR, CDR2 FQNEAQ (reference sequence). CDR3 size: 15 residues. DNA for the CDR3: TGTGCCAGCAGTTTAGGGGGGCCAACTAATGAAAAACTGTTTTTT. Amino acid sequence: CASSLGGPTNEKLFF. Full variable domain (outside the CDR3, taken from reference TRBV7-9 and TRBJ1-4): DTGVSQNPRHKITKRGQNVTFRCDPISEHNRLYWYRQTLGQGPEFLTYFQNEAQLEKSRLLSDRFSAERPKGSFSTLEIQRTEQGDSAMYLCASSLGGPTNEKLFFGSGTQLSVL.

This clone was seen only a few times. A read error may account for a junction end that differs from germline. The V and J genes are TRBV7-7 and TRBJ2-5, with a weak D call TRBD1 (6 bases). This CDR3 comprises 15 residues. The germline CDR1 and CDR2 sequences are SSHAT and FNYEAQ (reference sequence). The DNA for the CDR3 is TGTGCTAGCAGCTTAGCAGGACAGTCCGGGGAGACCCAGTACTTC. Protein sequence: CASSLAGQSGETQYF.

The CDR3 sequence: CASRWGESYNEQFF. CDR3 coding DNA: TGTGCCAGCAGGTGGGGGGAATCCTACAATGAGCAGTTCTTC. J is TRBJ2-1 and V is TRBV27, with D perhaps TRBD2 (6 bases). Trimming removed 6 bases at V and 1 base at J, with 10 bases between. The CDR3 spans 14 residues. Per germline, CDR1 MNHEY and CDR2 SMNVEV (reference sequence).

This chain links TRBV14 with TRBJ2-4; D is undetermined. Deletions cut 4 bases from V and 11 bases from J, with 15 bases between. The germline gives CDR1 SGHDN, CDR2 FVKESK. CDR3 size: 13 residues. CDR3 in amino acids: CASSLPGVNFQYF. Written as DNA, the CDR3 is TGTGCCAGCAGCCTCCCCGGAGTGAACTTTCAGTACTTC.

This clone has just a few counts. The chain carries TRBV28 and TRBJ2-5, with a weak D call TRBD1 (6 bases). V gave up 10 bases and J gave up 1 base, with 10 bases separating them. CDR1 and CDR2 (germline): MDHEN, SYDVKM. The CDR3 is 12 residues long. The CDR3 DNA reads TGTGCCACTGGGACACCCCAAGAGACCCAGTACTTC. Amino acid sequence: CATGTPQETQYF. Full variable domain (outside the CDR3, taken from reference TRBV28 and TRBJ2-5): DVKVTQSSRYLVKRTGEKVFLECVQDMDHENMFWYRQDPGLGLRLIYFSYDVKMKEKGDIPEGYSVSREKKERFSLILESASTNQTSMYLCATGTPQETQYFGPGTRLLVL.

The V gene is TRBV2, the J gene TRBJ2-3, with no clear D. The CDR3 runs to 14 residues. Germline-derived CDR1 and CDR2 are SNHLY and FYNNEI. V lost 7 bases to trimming and J lost 2 bases, with 13 bases between them. CDR3 loop: CASNPSGSTDTQYF. The CDR3 coding sequence is TGTGCCAGCAATCCATCGGGTTCCACAGATACGCAGTATTTT.